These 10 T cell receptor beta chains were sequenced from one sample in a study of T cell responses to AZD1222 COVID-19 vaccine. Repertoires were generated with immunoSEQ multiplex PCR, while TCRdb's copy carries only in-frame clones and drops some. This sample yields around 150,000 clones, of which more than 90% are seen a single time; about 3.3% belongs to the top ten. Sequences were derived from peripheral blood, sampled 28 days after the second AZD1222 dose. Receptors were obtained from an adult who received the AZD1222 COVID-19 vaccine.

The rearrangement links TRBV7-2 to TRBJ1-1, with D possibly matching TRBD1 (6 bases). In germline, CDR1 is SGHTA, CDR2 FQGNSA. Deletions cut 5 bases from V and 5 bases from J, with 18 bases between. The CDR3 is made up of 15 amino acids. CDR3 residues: CASSTRVGAGTEAFF. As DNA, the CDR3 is TGTGCCAGCAGCACCCGGGTGGGGGCGGGTACTGAAGCTTTCTTT.

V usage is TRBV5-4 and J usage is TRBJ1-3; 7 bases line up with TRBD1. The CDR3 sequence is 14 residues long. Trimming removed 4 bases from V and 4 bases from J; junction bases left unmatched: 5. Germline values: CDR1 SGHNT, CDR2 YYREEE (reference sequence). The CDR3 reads CASSQGGAGNTIYF. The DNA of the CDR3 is TGTGCCAGCAGCCAAGGGGGCGCGGGAAACACCATATATTTT.

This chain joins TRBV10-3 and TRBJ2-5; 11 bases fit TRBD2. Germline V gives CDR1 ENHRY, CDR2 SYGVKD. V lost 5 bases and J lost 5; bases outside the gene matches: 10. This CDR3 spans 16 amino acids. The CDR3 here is CAISPLAGGSNETQYF. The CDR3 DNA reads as TGTGCCATCAGTCCTCTAGCGGGAGGAAGTAACGAGACCCAGTACTTC.

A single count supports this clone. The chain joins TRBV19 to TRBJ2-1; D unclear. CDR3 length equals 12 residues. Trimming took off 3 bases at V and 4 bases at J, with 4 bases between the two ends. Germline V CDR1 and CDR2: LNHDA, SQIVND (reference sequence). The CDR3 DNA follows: TGTGCCAGTAGTATCCCTTACAATGAGCAGTTCTTC. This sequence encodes CASSIPYNEQFF.

The CDR3 reads CASSLDGTSGFYEQYF. In DNA, the CDR3 is TGCGCCAGCAGCTTGGACGGGACTAGCGGCTTCTACGAGCAGTACTTC. The V and J genes are TRBV5-1 and TRBJ2-7; 11 bases agree with TRBD2. V trimming: 0 bases; J trimming: 3 bases; junction bases outside the gene matches: 5. Germline assignment: CDR1 SGHRS and CDR2 YFSETQ. The CDR3 runs to 16 residues.

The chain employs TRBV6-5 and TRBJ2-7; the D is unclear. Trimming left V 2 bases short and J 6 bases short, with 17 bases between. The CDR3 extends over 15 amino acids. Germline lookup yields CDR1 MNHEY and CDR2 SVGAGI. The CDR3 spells CASSYIGGSSAEQYF. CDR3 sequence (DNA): TGTGCCAGCAGTTACATTGGTGGCAGCTCGGCCGAGCAGTACTTC.

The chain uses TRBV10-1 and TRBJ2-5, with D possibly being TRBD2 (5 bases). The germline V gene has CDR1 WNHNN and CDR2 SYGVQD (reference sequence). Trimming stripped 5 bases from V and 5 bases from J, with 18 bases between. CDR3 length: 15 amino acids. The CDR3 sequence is CASSSSVTVGETQYF. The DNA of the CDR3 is TGCGCCAGCAGTAGTAGCGTGACGGTTGGGGAGACCCAGTACTTC.

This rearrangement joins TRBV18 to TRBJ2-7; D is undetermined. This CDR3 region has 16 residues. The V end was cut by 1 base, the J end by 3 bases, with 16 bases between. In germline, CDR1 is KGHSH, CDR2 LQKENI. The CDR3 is CASSPQQGLLDYEQYF. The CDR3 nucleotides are TGTGCCAGCTCACCACAACAAGGGTTGCTGGACTACGAGCAGTACTTC.

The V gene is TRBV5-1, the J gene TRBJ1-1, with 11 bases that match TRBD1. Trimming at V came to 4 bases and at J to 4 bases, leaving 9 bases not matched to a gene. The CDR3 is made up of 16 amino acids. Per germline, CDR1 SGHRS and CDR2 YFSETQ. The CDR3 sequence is CASSPLTGTGGTEAFF. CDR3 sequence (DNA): TGCGCCAGCAGCCCCTTAACCGGGACAGGGGGCACTGAAGCTTTCTTT.

The CDR3 nucleotides are TGTGCCACCAGCAGGCTGGACAGTCCTACTTCACCCCTCCACTTT. It codes for CATSRLDSPTSPLHF. V usage is TRBV15 and J usage is TRBJ1-6, with a possible D match to TRBD1 (6 bases). The CDR3 consists of 15 residues. With 3 bases removed from V and 9 bases from J, the gap between germline ends came to 15 bases. Germline lookup yields CDR1 LNHNV and CDR2 YYDKDF (reference sequence). The complete variable domain, with remaining parts taken from reference TRBV15 and TRBJ1-6, reads DAMVIQNPRYQVTQFGKPVTLSCSQTLNHNVMYWYQQKSSQAPKLLFHYYDKDFNNEADTPDNFQSRRPNTSFCFLDIRSPGLGDTAMYLCATSRLDSPTSPLHFGNGTRLTVT.